This T cell receptor (beta chain) is from a study of T cell responses to AZD1222 COVID-19 vaccine. The CDR3 covers 18 residues. Germline V gives CDR1 SGHDT, CDR2 YYEEEE. V gave up 4 bases and J gave up 9 bases; unmatched junction bases: 19. The table came from immunoSEQ multiplex PCR; TCRdb's copy has only in-frame clones and leaves some out. Of fewer than 150,000 clones listed, approximately 90% are singletons. The receptor's source is an adult who received the AZD1222 COVID-19 vaccine. The starting material was peripheral blood, obtained 28 days after the second AZD1222 dose. This chain uses TRBV5-6 with TRBJ2-5; 12 bases agree with TRBD2. The CDR3 loop is CASSANPRLAGGIRPQYF. The CDR3 bases are TGTGCCAGCAGCGCAAACCCAAGGCTAGCGGGGGGGATCCGACCCCAGTACTTC.